This paragraph reports one TCR beta chain. TCRdb keeps only in-frame clones here, not all; method: immunoSEQ multiplex PCR. This sample has some 210,000 clones; roughly 90% occur once, and the top ten carry around 10%. The data derive from a study of blood T cell repertoires in COVID-19. The V and J ends lost 0 bases and 2 bases respectively, with 9 bases between them. The CDR3 length is 15 residues. Germline lookup yields CDR1 SGHRS and CDR2 YFSETQ. The source of this sequence is a man between 18 and 29 years old with acute COVID-19. The sample consisted of PBMCs or T cells enriched from blood (not recorded which). The chain joins TRBV5-1 to TRBJ1-3; D ambiguous. The CDR3 protein is CASSLALGTGNTIYF. The CDR3 coding sequence is TGCGCCAGCAGCTTGGCACTAGGCACTGGAAACACCATATATTTT. Based on the CDR3 plus reference TRBV5-1 and TRBJ1-3, the full variable domain is KAGVTQTPRYLIKTRGQQVTLSCSPISGHRSVSWYQQTPGQGLQFLFEYFSETQRNKGNFPGRFSGRQFSNSRSEMNVSTLELGDSALYLCASSLALGTGNTIYFGEGSWLTVV.